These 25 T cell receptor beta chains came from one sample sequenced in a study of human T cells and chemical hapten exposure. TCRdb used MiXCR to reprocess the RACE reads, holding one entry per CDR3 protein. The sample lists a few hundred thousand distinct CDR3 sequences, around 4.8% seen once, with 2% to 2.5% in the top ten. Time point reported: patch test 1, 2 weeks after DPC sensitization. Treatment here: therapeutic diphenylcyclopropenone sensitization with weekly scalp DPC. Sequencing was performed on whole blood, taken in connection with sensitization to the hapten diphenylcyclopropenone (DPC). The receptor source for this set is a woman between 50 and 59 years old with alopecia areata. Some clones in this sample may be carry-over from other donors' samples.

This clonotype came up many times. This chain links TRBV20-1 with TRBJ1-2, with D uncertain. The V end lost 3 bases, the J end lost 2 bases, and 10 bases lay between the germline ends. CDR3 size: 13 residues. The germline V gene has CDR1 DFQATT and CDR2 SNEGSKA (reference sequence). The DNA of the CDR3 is TGCAGTGCTAGGGAAGACATAAACTATGGCTACACCTTC. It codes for CSAREDINYGYTF.

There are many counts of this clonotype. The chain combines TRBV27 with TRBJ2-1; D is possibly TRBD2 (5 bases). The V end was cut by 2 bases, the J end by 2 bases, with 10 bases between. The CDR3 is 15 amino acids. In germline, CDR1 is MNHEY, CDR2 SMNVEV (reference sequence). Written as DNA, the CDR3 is TGTGCCAGCAGTTTAAGAGCCGGGACCTACAATGAGCAGTTCTTC. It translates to CASSLRAGTYNEQFF.

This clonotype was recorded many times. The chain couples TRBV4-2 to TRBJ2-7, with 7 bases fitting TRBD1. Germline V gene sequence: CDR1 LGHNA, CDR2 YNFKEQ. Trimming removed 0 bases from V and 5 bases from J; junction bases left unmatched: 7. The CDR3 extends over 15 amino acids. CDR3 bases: TGTGCCAGCAGCCAAGATTTGACAGGGACGGACGAGCAGTACTTC. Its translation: CASSQDLTGTDEQYF.

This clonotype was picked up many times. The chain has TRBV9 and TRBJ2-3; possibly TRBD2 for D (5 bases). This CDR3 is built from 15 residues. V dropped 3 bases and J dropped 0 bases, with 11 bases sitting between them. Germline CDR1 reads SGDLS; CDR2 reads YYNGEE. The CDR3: CASSADWRSTDTQYF. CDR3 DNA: TGTGCCAGCAGCGCGGACTGGAGAAGCACAGATACGCAGTATTTT. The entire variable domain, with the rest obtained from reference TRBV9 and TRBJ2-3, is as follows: DSGVTQTPKHLITATGQRVTLRCSPRSGDLSVYWYQQSLDQGLQFLIQYYNGEERAKGNILERFSAQQFPDLHSELNLSSLELGDSALYFCASSADWRSTDTQYFGPGTRLTVL.

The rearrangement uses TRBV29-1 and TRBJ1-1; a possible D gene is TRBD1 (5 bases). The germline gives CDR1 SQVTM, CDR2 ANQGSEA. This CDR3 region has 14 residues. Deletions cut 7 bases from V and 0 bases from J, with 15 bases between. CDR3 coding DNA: TGCAGCGCCTACAGGAGCTTCATGAACACTGAAGCTTTCTTT. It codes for CSAYRSFMNTEAFF.

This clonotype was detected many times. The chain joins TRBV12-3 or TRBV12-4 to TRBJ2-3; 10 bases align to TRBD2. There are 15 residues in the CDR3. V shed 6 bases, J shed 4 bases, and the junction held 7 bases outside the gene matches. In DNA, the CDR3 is TGTGCCAGCAGCCGAGCGGGAGGGAGGTCAGATACGCAGTATTTT. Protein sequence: CASSRAGGRSDTQYF.

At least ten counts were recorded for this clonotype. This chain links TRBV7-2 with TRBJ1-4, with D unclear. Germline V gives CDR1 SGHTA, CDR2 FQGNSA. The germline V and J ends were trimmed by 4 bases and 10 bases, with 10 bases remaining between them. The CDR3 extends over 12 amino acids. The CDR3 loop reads CASSSEIGKLFF. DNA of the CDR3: TGTGCCAGCAGCTCCGAAATTGGAAAACTGTTTTTT.

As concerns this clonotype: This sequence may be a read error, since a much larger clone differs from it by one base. CDR3 nucleotides: TGTGGCAGCAGCCAAGATCGGGGTTCCTATGGCTACACCTTC. Protein sequence: CGSSQDRGSYGYTF. The chain is built from TRBV3-1 and TRBJ1-2; D not resolved. The CDR3 is 14 residues long. The germline V gene encodes CDR1 LGHDT and CDR2 YNNKEL (reference sequence).

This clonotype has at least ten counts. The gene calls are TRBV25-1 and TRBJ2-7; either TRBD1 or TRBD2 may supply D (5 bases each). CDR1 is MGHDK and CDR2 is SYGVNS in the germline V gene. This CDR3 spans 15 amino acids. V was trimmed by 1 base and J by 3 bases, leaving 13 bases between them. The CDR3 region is CASSELRDRYYEQYF. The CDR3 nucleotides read TGTGCCAGCAGTGAATTACGGGACCGATACTACGAGCAGTACTTC.

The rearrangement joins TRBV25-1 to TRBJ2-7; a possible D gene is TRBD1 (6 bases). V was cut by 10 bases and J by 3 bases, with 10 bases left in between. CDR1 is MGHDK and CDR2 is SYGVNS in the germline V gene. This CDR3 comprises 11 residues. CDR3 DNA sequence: TGTGCCACCGGGACAATCTACGAGCAGTACTTC. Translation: CATGTIYEQYF.

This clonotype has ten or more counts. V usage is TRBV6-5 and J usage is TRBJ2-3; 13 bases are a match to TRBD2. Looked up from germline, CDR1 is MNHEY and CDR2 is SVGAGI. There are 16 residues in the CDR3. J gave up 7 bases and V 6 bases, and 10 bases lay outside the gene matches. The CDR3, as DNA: TGTGCCAGCAGCTTAATACTAGCGGGGGGGACAAATACGCAGTATTTT. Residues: CASSLILAGGTNTQYF.

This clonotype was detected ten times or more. CDR3 protein: CSATGLASTDTQYF. The CDR3 DNA sequence: TGCAGTGCTACTGGTCTAGCGAGCACAGATACGCAGTATTTT. The V gene is TRBV20-1, the J gene TRBJ2-3; a weak D match, TRBD2 (6 bases). Germline V gene lookup returns CDR1 DFQATT and CDR2 SNEGSKA (reference sequence). CDR3 size: 14 residues. V was shortened by 4 bases and J by 0 bases, with 11 bases between the two germline ends.

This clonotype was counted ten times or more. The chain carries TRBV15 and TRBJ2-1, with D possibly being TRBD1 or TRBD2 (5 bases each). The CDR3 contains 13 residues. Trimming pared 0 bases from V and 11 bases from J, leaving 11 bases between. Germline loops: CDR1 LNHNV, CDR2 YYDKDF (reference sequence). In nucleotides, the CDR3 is TGTGCCACCAGCAGAGATCTCGGGGACCAGCAGTTCTTC. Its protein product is CATSRDLGDQQFF.

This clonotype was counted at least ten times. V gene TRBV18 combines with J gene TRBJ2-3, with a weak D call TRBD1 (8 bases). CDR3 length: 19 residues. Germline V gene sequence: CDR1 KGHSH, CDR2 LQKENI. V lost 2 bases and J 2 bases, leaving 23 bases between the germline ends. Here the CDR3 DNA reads TGTGCCAGCTCACCATGGACAGGGAATCGAGCGGGGAACACAGATACGCAGTATTTT. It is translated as CASSPWTGNRAGNTDTQYF.

The CDR3 nucleotides read TGCGCCAGCAGCTTGGATGGTGGCCAACCCCTCAGAGCTTTCTTT. Its translation: CASSLDGGQPLRAFF. The V gene is TRBV5-1, the J gene TRBJ1-1; no clear D. Germline V CDR1 and CDR2: SGHRS, YFSETQ. The CDR3 sequence is 15 residues long. V was pared by 0 bases and J by 10 bases, with 19 bases between.

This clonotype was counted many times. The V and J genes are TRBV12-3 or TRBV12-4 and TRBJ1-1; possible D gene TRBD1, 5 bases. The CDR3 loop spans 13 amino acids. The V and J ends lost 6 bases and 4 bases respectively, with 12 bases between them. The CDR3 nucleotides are TGTGCCAGCAGATGGGGGGACGGCACTGAAGCTTTCTTT. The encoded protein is CASRWGDGTEAFF.

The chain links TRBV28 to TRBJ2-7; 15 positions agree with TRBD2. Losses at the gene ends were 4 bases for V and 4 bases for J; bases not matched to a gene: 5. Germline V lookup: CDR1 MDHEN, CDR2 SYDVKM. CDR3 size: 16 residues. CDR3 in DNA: TGTGCCAGCAGTTCTGGACTAGCGGGAGGGGGGTACGAGCAGTACTTC. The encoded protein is CASSSGLAGGGYEQYF. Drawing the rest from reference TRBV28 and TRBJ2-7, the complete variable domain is DVKVTQSSRYLVKRTGEKVFLECVQDMDHENMFWYRQDPGLGLRLIYFSYDVKMKEKGDIPEGYSVSREKKERFSLILESASTNQTSMYLCASSSGLAGGGYEQYFGPGTRLTVT.

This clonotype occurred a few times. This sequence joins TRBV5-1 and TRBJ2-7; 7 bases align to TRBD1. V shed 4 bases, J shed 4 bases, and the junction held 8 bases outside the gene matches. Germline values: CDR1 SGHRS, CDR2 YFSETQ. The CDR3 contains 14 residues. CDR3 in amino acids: CASSPGQAGYEQYF. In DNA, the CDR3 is TGCGCCAGCAGCCCAGGACAGGCCGGGTACGAGCAGTACTTC.

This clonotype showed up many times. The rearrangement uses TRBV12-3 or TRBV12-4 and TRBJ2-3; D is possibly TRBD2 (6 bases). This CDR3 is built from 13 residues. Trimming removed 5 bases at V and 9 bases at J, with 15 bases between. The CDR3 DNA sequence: TGTGCCAGCAGTCCTCGGGAGTCGGAAACGCAGTATTTT. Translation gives CASSPRESETQYF.

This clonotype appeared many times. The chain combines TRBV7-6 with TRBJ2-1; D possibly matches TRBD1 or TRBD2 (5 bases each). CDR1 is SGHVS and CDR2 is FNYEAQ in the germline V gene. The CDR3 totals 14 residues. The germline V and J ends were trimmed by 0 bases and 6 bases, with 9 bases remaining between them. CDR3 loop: CASSLAGDSNEQFF. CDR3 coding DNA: TGTGCCAGCAGCTTAGCGGGAGACAGCAATGAGCAGTTCTTC. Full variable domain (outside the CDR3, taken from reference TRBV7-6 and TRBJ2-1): GAGVSQSPRYKVTKRGQDVALRCDPISGHVSLYWYRQALGQGPEFLTYFNYEAQQDKSGLPNDRFSAERPEGSISTLTIQRTEQRDSAMYRCASSLAGDSNEQFFGPGTRLTVL.

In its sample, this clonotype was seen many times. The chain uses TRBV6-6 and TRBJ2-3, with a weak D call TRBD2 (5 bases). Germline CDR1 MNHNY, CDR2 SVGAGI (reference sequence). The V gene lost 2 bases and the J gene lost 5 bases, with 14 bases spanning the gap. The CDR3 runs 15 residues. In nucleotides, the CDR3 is TGTGCCAGCAGTTACCCGCGAGGGTCTAAAGATACGCAGTATTTT. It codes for CASSYPRGSKDTQYF.

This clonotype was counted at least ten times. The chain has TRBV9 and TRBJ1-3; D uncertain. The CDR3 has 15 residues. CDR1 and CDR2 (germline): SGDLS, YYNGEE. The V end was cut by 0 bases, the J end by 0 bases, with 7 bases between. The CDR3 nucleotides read TGTGCCAGCAGCGTAGGAGCCTACTCTGGAAACACCATATATTTT. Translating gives CASSVGAYSGNTIYF. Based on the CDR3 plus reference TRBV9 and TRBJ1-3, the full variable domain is DSGVTQTPKHLITATGQRVTLRCSPRSGDLSVYWYQQSLDQGLQFLIQYYNGEERAKGNILERFSAQQFPDLHSELNLSSLELGDSALYFCASSVGAYSGNTIYFGEGSWLTVV.

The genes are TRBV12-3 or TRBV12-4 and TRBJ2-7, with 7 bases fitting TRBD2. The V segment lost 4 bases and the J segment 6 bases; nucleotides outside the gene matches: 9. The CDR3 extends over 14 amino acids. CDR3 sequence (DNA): TGTGCCAGCAGTTGGCGCGGGAGTACCGTCGAGCAGTACTTC. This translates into CASSWRGSTVEQYF.

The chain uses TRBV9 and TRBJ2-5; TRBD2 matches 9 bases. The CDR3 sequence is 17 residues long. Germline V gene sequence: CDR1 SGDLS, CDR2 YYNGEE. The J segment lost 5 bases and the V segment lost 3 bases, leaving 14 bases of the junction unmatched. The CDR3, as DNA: TGTGCCAGCAGCGCGTCATCCCCCGGGACTAGCTGGGAGACCCAGTACTTC. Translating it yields CASSASSPGTSWETQYF.

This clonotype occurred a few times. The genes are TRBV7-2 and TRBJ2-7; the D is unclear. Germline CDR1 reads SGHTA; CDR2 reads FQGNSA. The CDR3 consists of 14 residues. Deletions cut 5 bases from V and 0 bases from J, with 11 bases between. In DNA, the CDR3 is TGTGCCAGCAGCCCCCAGCCTAGCTCCTACGAGCAGTACTTC. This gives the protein CASSPQPSSYEQYF.